The 13 T cell receptor beta chains in this list originate from one sample, sequenced in a study of CD8+ T cells in alopecia areata. Following RNA extraction, reverse transcription yielded cDNA that acted as the sequencing template. The data were produced by immunoSEQ multiplex PCR, yet TCRdb's version contains in-frame clones alone and is incomplete. The sample records about 180,000 clones, roughly 66% being singletons. Sequences were derived from CD8+ T cells sorted from blood, sampled at week 0. The receptors were sampled from a human donor with alopecia areata.

In this sample, this clone turned up once. V usage is TRBV5-6 and J usage is TRBJ2-3; 13 positions agree with TRBD2. J was trimmed by 7 bases and V by 3 bases; bases with no gene match: 5. From germline, CDR1 is SGHDT and CDR2 YYEEEE. This CDR3 contains 15 residues. The CDR3 nucleotides read TGTGCCAGCAGCTCTCGGACTAGCGGGGGATATACGCAGTATTTT. This gives the protein CASSSRTSGGYTQYF.

V is TRBV6-5 and J is TRBJ2-1; D is unresolved. The CDR3 contains 12 residues. V was pared by 6 bases and J by 9 bases, with 12 bases between. Germline V gives CDR1 MNHEY, CDR2 SVGAGI. CDR3 amino acids: CASSGIDREQFF. CDR3 bases: TGTGCCAGCAGCGGAATTGATCGTGAGCAGTTCTTC.

The V and J genes are TRBV5-1 and TRBJ2-5, with TRBD1 identical over 7 bases. Germline V gene data show CDR1 as SGHRS and CDR2 as YFSETQ. Germline trimming cut 1 base from V and 3 bases from J; bases unmatched to any gene: 3. The CDR3 spans 14 residues. The CDR3: CASSLRTGKETQYF. The CDR3 bases are TGCGCCAGCAGCTTGCGGACAGGAAAAGAGACCCAGTACTTC.

V gene TRBV19 combines with J gene TRBJ1-1; D remains unclear. V gave up 7 bases and J gave up 2 bases, with 11 bases separating them. The CDR3 covers 13 residues. CDR1 is LNHDA and CDR2 is SQIVND in the germline V gene (reference sequence). The CDR3, as DNA: TGTGCCAGTACCTCGACGGGTAACACTGAAGCTTTCTTT. It codes for CASTSTGNTEAFF.

This clone was observed a few times. The chain joins TRBV12-5 to TRBJ2-5, with D perhaps matching TRBD1 (7 bases). The germline gives CDR1 LGHNT, CDR2 FRNRAP. The germline V and J ends were trimmed by 6 bases and 3 bases, with 20 bases remaining between them. This CDR3 is 16 amino acids long. CDR3: CASGPLSAGQKETQYF. DNA for the CDR3: TGTGCTAGTGGCCCCCTATCCGCGGGACAGAAAGAGACCCAGTACTTC. The whole variable domain, filled in from reference TRBV12-5 and TRBJ2-5, reads DARVTQTPRHKVTEMGQEVTMRCQPILGHNTVFWYRQTMMQGLELLAYFRNRAPLDDSGMPKDRFSAEMPDATLATLKIQPSEPRDSAVYFCASGPLSAGQKETQYFGPGTRLLVL.

V gene TRBV5-1 combines with J gene TRBJ1-6, with TRBD1 identical over 8 bases. Per the germline V gene, CDR1 is SGHRS and CDR2 is YFSETQ. The V gene end was trimmed by 4 bases and the J gene end by 6 bases; junction bases not matched to a gene: 6. The CDR3 length is 15 residues. The DNA for the CDR3 is TGCGCCAGCAGCGCGGACAGGGCACCTAATTCACCCCTCCACTTT. This translates into CASSADRAPNSPLHF.

V and J are TRBV7-3 and TRBJ1-1; TRBD1 is a possible D gene (5 bases). The V gene lost 2 bases and the J gene lost 1 base, with 11 bases spanning the gap. CDR3 length equals 15 residues. CDR1 is SGHTA and CDR2 is FQGTGA in the germline V gene. The CDR3: CASSLLGVENTEAFF. The CDR3 nucleotides are TGTGCCAGCAGCTTATTGGGGGTTGAGAACACTGAAGCTTTCTTT.

A single count supports this clone. The CDR3 sequence is CAWSQQTGGTEAFF. The CDR3 DNA follows: TGTGCCTGGAGTCAGCAGACAGGTGGGACTGAAGCTTTCTTT. The chain recombines TRBV30 with TRBJ1-1; maybe TRBD1 (6 bases). V lost 2 bases and J lost 5, with 15 bases in between. The germline CDR1 and CDR2 sequences are GTSNPN and SVGIG (reference sequence). This CDR3 spans 14 amino acids.

This clone occurred many times. Other DNA sequences within the sample encode an identical CDR3. The chain is built from TRBV7-3 and TRBJ2-5; 15 nucleotides line up with TRBD2. The CDR3 loop spans 16 amino acids. With V trimmed by 5 bases and J by 2 bases, 3 bases remained unmatched. Germline CDR1 and CDR2: SGHTA and FQGTGA. The CDR3 DNA reads TGTGCCAGCAGCCCGGGACTAGCGGGGGGACAAGAGACCCAGTACTTC. Translating it yields CASSPGLAGGQETQYF.

The chain is built from TRBV14 and TRBJ2-1, with 10 bases fitting TRBD2. There are 15 residues in the CDR3. Germline loops: CDR1 SGHDN, CDR2 FVKESK. J lost 9 bases, V lost 1 base, and 6 bases had no gene match. As DNA, the CDR3 is TGTGCCAGCAGCCAAGTTGAGCCTAGCGGGGGTGAGCAGTTCTTC. The encoded protein is CASSQVEPSGGEQFF.

This clone was detected once. The CDR3 DNA is TGTGCCAGCAGCGCTGGGACAGGGAGCACAGATACGCAGTATTTT. It is translated as CASSAGTGSTDTQYF. The chain links TRBV5-8 to TRBJ2-3; 9 bases are shared with TRBD1. The CDR3 spans 15 residues. Germline V gene lookup returns CDR1 SGHTS and CDR2 YDEGEE. V trimming: 4 bases; J trimming: 0 bases; junction bases outside the gene matches: 3.

The chain recombines TRBV29-1 with TRBJ2-1; the D gene could be TRBD1 or TRBD2 (6 bases each). The germline CDR1 and CDR2 sequences are SQVTM and ANQGSEA. The CDR3 covers 12 residues. Deletions cut 7 bases from V and 5 bases from J, with 12 bases between. The CDR3 loop is CSGGATNNEQFF. CDR3 in DNA: TGCAGCGGGGGGGCGACTAACAATGAGCAGTTCTTC.

This chain joins TRBV10-3 and TRBJ2-4, with D perhaps assigned TRBD1 or TRBD2 (5 bases each). Trimming took 6 bases from V and 1 from J, leaving 16 bases between them. CDR3 length: 16 residues. Germline V lookup: CDR1 ENHRY, CDR2 SYGVKD. The CDR3 DNA follows: TGTGCCATCAGAGGGACCTCGGGGCTGGCCAAAAACATTCAGTACTTC. Its translation: CAIRGTSGLAKNIQYF.